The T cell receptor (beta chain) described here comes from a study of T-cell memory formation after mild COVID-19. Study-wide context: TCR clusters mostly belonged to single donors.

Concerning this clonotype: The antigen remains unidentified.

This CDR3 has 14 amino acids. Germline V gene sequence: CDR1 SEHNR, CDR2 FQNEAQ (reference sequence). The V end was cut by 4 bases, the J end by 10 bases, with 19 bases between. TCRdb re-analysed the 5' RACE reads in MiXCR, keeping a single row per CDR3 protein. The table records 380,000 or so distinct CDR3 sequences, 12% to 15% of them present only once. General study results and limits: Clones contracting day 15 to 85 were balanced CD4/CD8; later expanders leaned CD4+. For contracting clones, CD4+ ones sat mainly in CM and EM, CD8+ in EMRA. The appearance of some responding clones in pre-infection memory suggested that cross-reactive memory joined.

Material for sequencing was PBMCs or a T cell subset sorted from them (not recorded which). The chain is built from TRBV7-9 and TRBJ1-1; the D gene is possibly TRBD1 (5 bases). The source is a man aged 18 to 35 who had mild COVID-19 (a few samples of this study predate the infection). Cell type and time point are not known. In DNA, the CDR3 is TGTGCCAGCAGCTCAAATTCGGGGGATTTAGGAGCTTTCTTT. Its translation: CASSSNSGDLGAFF. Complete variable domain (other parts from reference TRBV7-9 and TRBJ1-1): DTGVSQNPRHKITKRGQNVTFRCDPISEHNRLYWYRQTLGQGPEFLTYFQNEAQLEKSRLLSDRFSAERPKGSFSTLEIQRTEQGDSAMYLCASSSNSGDLGAFFGQGTRLTVV.